This T cell receptor beta chain stems from a study of T cells after yellow fever vaccination. This clonotype came up a few times. Each CDR3 protein gets one entry after TCRdb re-called the 5' RACE reads with MiXCR. Of nearly 350,000 distinct CDR3 sequences listed, roughly 8.4% are singletons. The receptor comes from a man between 18 and 35 years old who received the YFV17D yellow fever vaccine. Here the sequenced sample was PBMCs, taken about 49 days after the first yellow fever vaccination.

CDR3 in DNA: TGTGCCAGCAATGGGGAAACGAACACCGGGGAGCTGTTTTTT. The encoded protein is CASNGETNTGELFF. The chain links TRBV6-2 or TRBV6-3 to TRBJ2-2, with D hard to call. The CDR3 is 14 residues long. V shed 7 bases and J shed 0 bases, with 9 bases lying between them. The germline CDR1 and CDR2 sequences are MNHEY and SVGEGT.